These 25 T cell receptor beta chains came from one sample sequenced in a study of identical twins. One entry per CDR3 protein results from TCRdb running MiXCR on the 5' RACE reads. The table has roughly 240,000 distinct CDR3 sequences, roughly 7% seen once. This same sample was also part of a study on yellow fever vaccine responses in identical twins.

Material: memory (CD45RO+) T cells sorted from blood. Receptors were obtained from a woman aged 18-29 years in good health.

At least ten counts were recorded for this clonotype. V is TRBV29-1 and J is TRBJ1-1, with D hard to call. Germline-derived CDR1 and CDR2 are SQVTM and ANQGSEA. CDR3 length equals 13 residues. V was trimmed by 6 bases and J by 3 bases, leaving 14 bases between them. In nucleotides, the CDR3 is TGCAGCGTAGCTATCAGTGGGGACACTGAAGCTTTCTTT. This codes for CSVAISGDTEAFF.

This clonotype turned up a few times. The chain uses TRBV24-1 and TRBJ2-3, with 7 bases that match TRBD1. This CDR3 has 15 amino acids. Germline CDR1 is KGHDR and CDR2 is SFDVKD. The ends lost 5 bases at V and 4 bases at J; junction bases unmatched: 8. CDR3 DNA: TGTGCCACCAGTGGTTCGACAGGGAGACCAGATACGCAGTATTTT. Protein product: CATSGSTGRPDTQYF.

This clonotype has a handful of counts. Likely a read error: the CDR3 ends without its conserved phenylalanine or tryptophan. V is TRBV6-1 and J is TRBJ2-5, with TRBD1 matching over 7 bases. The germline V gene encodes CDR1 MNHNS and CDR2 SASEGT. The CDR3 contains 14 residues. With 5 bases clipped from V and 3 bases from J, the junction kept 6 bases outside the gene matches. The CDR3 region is CASSPRDSKETQYS. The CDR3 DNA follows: TGTGCCAGCAGTCCCCGGGACAGTAAAGAGACCCAGTACTCC.

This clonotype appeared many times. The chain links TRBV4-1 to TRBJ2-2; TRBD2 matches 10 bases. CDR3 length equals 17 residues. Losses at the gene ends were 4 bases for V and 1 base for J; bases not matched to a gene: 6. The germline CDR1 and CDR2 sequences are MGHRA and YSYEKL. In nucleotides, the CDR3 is TGCGCCAGCAGCCTGCGAGGGACTAGCGAGAACACCGGGGAGCTGTTTTTT. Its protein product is CASSLRGTSENTGELFF.

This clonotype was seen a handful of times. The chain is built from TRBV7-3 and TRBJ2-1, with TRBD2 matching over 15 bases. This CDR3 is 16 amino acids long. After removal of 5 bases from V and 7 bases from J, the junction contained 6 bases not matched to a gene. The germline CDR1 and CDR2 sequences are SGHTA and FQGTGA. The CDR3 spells CASSTGTSGRSNEQFF. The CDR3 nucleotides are TGTGCCAGCAGCACTGGGACTAGCGGGAGGTCGAATGAGCAGTTCTTC.

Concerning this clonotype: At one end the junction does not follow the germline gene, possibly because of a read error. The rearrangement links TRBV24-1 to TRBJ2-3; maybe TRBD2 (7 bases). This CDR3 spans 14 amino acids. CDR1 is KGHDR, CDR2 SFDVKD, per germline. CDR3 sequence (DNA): TGTGCCACCAGTGAAGGGGGGGCTGCAGATACGCAGAATTTT. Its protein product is CATSEGGAADTQNF.

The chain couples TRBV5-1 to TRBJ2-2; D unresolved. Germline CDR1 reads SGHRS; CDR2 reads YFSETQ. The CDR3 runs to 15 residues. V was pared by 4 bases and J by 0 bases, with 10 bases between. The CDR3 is CASSTDTANTGELFF. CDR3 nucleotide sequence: TGCGCCAGCAGCACCGACACAGCGAACACCGGGGAGCTGTTTTTT.

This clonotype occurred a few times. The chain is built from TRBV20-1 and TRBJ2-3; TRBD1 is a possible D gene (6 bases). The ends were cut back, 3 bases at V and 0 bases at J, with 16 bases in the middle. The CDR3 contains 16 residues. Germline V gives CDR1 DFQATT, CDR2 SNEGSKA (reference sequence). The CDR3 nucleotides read TGCAGTGCTAGGGGGGCCGTCCACAGTAGCACAGATACGCAGTATTTT. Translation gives CSARGAVHSSTDTQYF.

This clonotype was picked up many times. In nucleotides, the CDR3 is TGCGCCAGCAGCTTGGTAGCGGGGGTGGAGACCCAGTACTTC. Amino acids: CASSLVAGVETQYF. The chain carries TRBV5-1 and TRBJ2-5, with 9 bases fitting TRBD2. Per the germline V gene, CDR1 is SGHRS and CDR2 is YFSETQ. Germline trimming cut 0 bases from V and 5 bases from J; bases unmatched to any gene: 2. The CDR3 extends over 14 amino acids.

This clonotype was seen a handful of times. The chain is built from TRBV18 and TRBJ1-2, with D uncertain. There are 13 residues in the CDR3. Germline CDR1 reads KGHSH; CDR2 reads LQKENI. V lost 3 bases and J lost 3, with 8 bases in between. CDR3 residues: CASSPASYYGYTF. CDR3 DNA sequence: TGTGCCAGCTCACCGGCCTCCTACTATGGCTACACCTTC.

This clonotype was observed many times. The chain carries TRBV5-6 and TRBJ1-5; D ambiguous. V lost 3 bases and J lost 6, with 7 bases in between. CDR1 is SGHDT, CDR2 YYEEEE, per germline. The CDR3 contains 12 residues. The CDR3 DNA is TGTGCCAGCAGCTCCCTTGGTCAGCCCCAGCATTTT. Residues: CASSSLGQPQHF.

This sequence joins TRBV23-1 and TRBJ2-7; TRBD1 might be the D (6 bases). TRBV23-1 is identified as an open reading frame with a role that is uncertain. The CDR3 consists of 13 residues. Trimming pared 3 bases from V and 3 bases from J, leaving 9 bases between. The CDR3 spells CASSQRTVYEQYF. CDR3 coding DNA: TGCGCCAGCAGTCAGCGGACAGTCTACGAGCAGTACTTC.

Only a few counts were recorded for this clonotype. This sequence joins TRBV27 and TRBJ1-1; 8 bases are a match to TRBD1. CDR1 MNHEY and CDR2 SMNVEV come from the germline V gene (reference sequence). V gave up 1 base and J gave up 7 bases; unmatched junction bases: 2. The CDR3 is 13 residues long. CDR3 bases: TGTGCCAGCAGTTTATACAGGGGGAATGAAGCTTTCTTT. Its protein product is CASSLYRGNEAFF.

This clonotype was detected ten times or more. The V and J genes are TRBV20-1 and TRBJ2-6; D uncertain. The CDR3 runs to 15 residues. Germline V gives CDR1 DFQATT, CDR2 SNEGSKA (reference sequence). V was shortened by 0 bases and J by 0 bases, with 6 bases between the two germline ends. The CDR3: CSARDRSSGANVLTF. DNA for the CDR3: TGCAGTGCTAGAGATCGTTCCTCTGGGGCCAACGTCCTGACTTTC.

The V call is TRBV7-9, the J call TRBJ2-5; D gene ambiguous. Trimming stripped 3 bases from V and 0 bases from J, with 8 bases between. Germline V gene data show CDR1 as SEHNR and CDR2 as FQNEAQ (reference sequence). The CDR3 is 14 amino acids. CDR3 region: CASSFGLNQETQYF. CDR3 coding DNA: TGTGCCAGCAGCTTTGGGCTGAACCAAGAGACCCAGTACTTC.

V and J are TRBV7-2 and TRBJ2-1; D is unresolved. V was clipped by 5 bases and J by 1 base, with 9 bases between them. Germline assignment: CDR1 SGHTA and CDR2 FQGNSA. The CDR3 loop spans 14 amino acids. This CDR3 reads CASSGGMSYNEQFF. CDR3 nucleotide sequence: TGTGCCAGCAGCGGTGGGATGTCCTACAATGAGCAGTTCTTC.

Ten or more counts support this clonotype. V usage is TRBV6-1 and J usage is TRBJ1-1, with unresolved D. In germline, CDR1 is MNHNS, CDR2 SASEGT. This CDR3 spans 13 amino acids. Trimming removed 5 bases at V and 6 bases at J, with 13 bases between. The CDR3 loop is CASSPTETPEAFF. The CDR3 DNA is TGTGCCAGCAGTCCTACCGAAACACCTGAAGCTTTCTTT.

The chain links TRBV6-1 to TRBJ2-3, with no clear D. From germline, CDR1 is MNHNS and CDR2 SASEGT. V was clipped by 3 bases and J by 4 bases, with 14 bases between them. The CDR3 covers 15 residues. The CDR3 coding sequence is TGTGCCAGCAGTGATTTGTTAGATGGGGCAGATACGCAGTATTTT. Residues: CASSDLLDGADTQYF.

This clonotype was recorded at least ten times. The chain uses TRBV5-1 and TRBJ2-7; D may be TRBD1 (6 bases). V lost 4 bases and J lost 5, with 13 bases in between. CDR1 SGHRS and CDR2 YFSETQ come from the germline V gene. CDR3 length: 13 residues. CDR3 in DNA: TGCGCCAGCAGCCTGTATGGACAGAACGAGCAGTACTTC. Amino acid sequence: CASSLYGQNEQYF.

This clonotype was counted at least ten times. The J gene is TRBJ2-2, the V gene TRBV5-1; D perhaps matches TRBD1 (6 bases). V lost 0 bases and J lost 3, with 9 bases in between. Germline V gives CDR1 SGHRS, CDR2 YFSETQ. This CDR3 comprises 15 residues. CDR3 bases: TGCGCCAGCAGCTTGGATGGGGGCCACACCGGGGAGCTGTTTTTT. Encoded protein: CASSLDGGHTGELFF.

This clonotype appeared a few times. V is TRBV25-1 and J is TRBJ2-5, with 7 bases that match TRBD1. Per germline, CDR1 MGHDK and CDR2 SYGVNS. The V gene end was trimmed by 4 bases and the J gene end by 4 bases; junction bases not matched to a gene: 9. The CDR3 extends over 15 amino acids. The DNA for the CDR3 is TGTGCCAGCAGTGCGATGACAGGGATTGGAGAGACCCAGTACTTC. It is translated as CASSAMTGIGETQYF.

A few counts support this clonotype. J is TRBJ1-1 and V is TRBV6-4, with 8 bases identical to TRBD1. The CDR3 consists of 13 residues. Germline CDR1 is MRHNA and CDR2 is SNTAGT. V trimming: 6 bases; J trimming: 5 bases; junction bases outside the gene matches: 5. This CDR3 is CASSQGAWTEAFF. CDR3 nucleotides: TGTGCCAGCAGCCAGGGGGCTTGGACTGAAGCTTTCTTT.

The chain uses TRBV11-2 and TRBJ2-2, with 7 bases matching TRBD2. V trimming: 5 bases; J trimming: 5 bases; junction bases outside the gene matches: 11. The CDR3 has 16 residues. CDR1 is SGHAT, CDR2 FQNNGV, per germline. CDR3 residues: CASSLTGTKGTGELFF. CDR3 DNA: TGTGCCAGCAGCCTAACCGGGACTAAGGGTACCGGGGAGCTGTTTTTT.

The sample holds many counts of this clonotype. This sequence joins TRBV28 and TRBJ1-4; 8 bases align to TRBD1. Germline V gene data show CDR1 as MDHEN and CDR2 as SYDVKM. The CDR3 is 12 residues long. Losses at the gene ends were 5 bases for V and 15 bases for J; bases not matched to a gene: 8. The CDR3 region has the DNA TGTGCCAGCAGTACACAGACAGGGGAGTTGTTTTTT. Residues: CASSTQTGELFF.

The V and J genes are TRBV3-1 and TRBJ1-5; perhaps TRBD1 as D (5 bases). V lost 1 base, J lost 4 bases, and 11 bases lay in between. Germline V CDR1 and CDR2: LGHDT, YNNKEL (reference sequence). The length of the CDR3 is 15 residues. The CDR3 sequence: CASSQGSGGNQPQHF. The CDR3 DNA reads TGTGCCAGCAGCCAAGGTTCCGGGGGAAATCAGCCCCAGCATTTT.